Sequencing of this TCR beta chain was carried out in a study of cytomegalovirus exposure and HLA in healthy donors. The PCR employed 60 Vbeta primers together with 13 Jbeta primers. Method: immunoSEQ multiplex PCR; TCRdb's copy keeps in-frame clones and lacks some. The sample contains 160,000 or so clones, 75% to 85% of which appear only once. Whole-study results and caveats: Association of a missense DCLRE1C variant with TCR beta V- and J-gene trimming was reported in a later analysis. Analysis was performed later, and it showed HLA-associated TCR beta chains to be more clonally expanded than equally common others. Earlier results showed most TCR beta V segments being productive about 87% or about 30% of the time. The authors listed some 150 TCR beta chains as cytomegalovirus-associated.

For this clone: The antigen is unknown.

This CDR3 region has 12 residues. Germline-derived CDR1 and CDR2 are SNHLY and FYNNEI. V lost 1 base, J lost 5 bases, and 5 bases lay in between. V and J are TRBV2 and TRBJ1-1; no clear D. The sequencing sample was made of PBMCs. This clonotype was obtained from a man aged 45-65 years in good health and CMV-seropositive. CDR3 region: CASSEDYTEAFF. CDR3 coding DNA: TGTGCCAGCAGTGAAGACTATACTGAAGCTTTCTTT.